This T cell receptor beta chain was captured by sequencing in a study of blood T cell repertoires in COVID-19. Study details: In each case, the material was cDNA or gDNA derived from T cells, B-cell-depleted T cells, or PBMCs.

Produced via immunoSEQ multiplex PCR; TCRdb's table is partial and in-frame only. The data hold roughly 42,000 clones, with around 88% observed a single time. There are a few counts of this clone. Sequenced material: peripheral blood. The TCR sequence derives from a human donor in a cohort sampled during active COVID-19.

CDR3 sequence reads: CASSEAEGDTQYF. The CDR3 nucleotides read TGTGCCAGCAGTGAGGCGGAGGGAGATACGCAGTATTTT. V usage is TRBV2 and J usage is TRBJ2-3; perhaps TRBD2 as D (6 bases). With 3 bases removed from V and 5 bases from J, the gap between germline ends came to 9 bases. Germline CDR1 is SNHLY and CDR2 is FYNNEI. The CDR3 is 13 residues long.